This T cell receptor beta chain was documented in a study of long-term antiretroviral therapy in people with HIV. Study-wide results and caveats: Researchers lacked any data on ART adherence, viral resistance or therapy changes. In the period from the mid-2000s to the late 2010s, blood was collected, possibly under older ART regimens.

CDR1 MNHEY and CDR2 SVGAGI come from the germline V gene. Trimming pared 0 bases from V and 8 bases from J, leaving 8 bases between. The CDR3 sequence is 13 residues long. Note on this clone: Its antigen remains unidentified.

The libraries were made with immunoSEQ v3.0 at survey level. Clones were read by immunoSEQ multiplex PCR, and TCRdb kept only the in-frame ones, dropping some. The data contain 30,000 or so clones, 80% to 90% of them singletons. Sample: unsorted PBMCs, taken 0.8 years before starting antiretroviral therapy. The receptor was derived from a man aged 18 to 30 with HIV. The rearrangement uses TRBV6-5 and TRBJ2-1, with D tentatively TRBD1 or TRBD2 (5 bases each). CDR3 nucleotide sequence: TGTGCCAGCAGTTACTCCGGGGCGGATGAGCAGTTCTTC. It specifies CASSYSGADEQFF.